Shown below are 5 T cell receptor beta chains from a single sample sequenced in a study of blood T cell repertoires in COVID-19. TCRdb's table, derived via immunoSEQ multiplex PCR, lists solely in-frame clones and lacks some. The profile shows around 400,000 clones, roughly four fifths of them singletons. The specimen sequenced was PBMCs or T cells enriched from blood (not recorded which). The receptor source for this set is a woman aged 45-59 years who had recovered from COVID-19.

V is TRBV4-1 and J is TRBJ2-2; the match to TRBD2 covers 7 bases. Unmatched junction bases numbered 7, after V lost 0 bases and J lost 6 bases. This CDR3 region has 16 residues. Germline-derived CDR1 and CDR2 are MGHRA and YSYEKL. The CDR3 region has the DNA TGCGCCAGCAGCCAAGAGGCGGGAGTGTCCTCCGGGGAGCTGTTTTTT. Its protein product is CASSQEAGVSSGELFF.

In its sample, this clone was seen once. This chain joins TRBV5-6 and TRBJ2-3; TRBD2 matches at 10 bases. Germline CDR1 reads SGHDT; CDR2 reads YYEEEE. The CDR3 contains 15 residues. V was clipped by 2 bases and J by 6 bases; unmatched bases: 6. CDR3 in DNA: TGTGCCAGCAGCTTACGGCTAGCGGGGGCGGATACGCAGTATTTT. It encodes CASSLRLAGADTQYF. The full variable domain, completed using reference TRBV5-6 and TRBJ2-3, is DAGVTQSPTHLIKTRGQQVTLRCSPKSGHDTVSWYQQALGQGPQFIFQYYEEEERQRGNFPDRFSGHQFPNYSSELNVNALLLGDSALYLCASSLRLAGADTQYFGPGTRLTVL.

CDR3 bases: TGTGCCAGCAGTTTCTCTTCGGTATCCTCTGGAAACACCATATATTTT. It translates to CASSFSSVSSGNTIYF. The gene calls are TRBV28 and TRBJ1-3, with unresolved D. The CDR3 runs 16 residues. Germline V gene lookup returns CDR1 MDHEN and CDR2 SYDVKM. V lost 3 bases to trimming and J lost 0 bases, with 12 bases between them.

The chain uses TRBV9 and TRBJ2-1; TRBD2 is a possible D gene (6 bases). Trimming took off 2 bases at V and 0 bases at J, with 9 bases between the two ends. CDR1 and CDR2 (germline): SGDLS, YYNGEE. The CDR3 is made up of 15 amino acids. CDR3 residues: CASSVLGSSYNEQFF. Here the CDR3 DNA reads TGTGCCAGCAGCGTCCTCGGGAGCTCCTACAATGAGCAGTTCTTC.

The chain is built from TRBV5-5 and TRBJ2-3, with D unclear. The CDR3 loop spans 16 amino acids. V lost 3 bases and J lost 0, with 14 bases in between. Germline-derived CDR1 and CDR2 are SGHKS and YYEKEE (reference sequence). The CDR3 loop is CASSSRGPPSTDTQYF. CDR3 bases: TGTGCCAGCAGCTCCCGTGGCCCCCCCAGCACAGATACGCAGTATTTT.